These 10 T cell receptor beta chains were all obtained from the same sample, sequenced in a study of early T cells in non-severe SARS-CoV-2 infection. TCRdb reprocessed the 5' RACE reads via MiXCR and lists one record per CDR3 protein. This table has 27,000 or so distinct CDR3 sequences, about 2.9% appearing once. The sequenced material came from whole blood. The receptors were sampled from an adult who was a healthcare worker with PCR-confirmed SARS-CoV-2 infection or an uninfected control (not recorded which).

This clonotype showed up many times. J is TRBJ1-2 and V is TRBV4-2; the D is unclear. This CDR3 has 16 amino acids. Germline V lookup: CDR1 LGHNA, CDR2 YNFKEQ. V lost 0 bases and J lost 4, with 15 bases in between. CDR3 sequence: CASSQDLSRYSYGYTF. CDR3 DNA sequence: TGTGCCAGCAGCCAAGACCTCTCCCGCTACTCCTATGGCTACACCTTC.

This clonotype showed up many times. The chain combines TRBV12-3 or TRBV12-4 with TRBJ2-3; D not certain. Trimming stripped 2 bases from V and 0 bases from J, with 9 bases between. There are 15 residues in the CDR3. This CDR3 is CASSLSRPSTDTQYF. The CDR3 bases are TGTGCCAGCAGTTTATCTAGACCTAGCACAGATACGCAGTATTTT.

This clonotype was seen a few times. The chain's CDR3 is CASSLTSRGHSGELFF. The CDR3 region has the DNA TGTGCCAGCAGCTTAACATCTCGGGGACACTCCGGGGAGCTGTTTTTT. The chain joins TRBV7-3 to TRBJ2-2; weak D call: TRBD1 (6 bases). Deletions cut 0 bases from V and 6 bases from J, with 14 bases between. Germline V gene lookup returns CDR1 SGHTA and CDR2 FQGTGA. The CDR3 spans 16 residues.

Many counts were recorded for this clonotype. The chain carries TRBV6-6 and TRBJ2-1; D perhaps matches TRBD2 (6 bases). Per germline, CDR1 MNHNY and CDR2 SVGAGI (reference sequence). Trimming left V 2 bases short and J 8 bases short, with 13 bases between. CDR3 length: 14 residues. For the CDR3, the DNA is TGTGCCAGCAGTTACCCTGGCAGGGAGGATGAGCAGTTCTTC. This gives the protein CASSYPGREDEQFF.

This clonotype qualifies as medium-sized. This chain connects TRBV27 to TRBJ2-5; D ambiguous. Germline V lookup: CDR1 MNHEY, CDR2 SMNVEV (reference sequence). Trimming removed 3 bases at V and 5 bases at J, with 4 bases between. The CDR3 loop spans 11 amino acids. Here the CDR3 reads CASSFMETQYF. In DNA, the CDR3 is TGTGCCAGCAGTTTTATGGAGACCCAGTACTTC.

This clonotype was recorded at least ten times. The CDR3 is CASSPRTGGTGELFF. The CDR3 DNA is TGCGCCAGCAGCCCCAGGACCGGGGGGACCGGGGAGCTGTTTTTT. The rearrangement uses TRBV5-1 and TRBJ2-2; 7 bases are a match to TRBD2. The CDR3 covers 15 residues. J lost 5 bases, V lost 4 bases, and 8 bases had no gene match. Germline V lookup: CDR1 SGHRS, CDR2 YFSETQ.

This clonotype was counted many times. In DNA, the CDR3 is TGTGCCAGCACCCAAAGGAGGACAGCTCAGCCCCAGCATTTT. Its translation is CASTQRRTAQPQHF. V usage is TRBV6-1 and J usage is TRBJ1-5; D might be TRBD1 (6 bases). The CDR3 extends over 14 amino acids. The germline V and J ends were trimmed by 7 bases and 6 bases, with 16 bases remaining between them. Germline CDR1 reads MNHNS; CDR2 reads SASEGT.

Concerning this clonotype itself: This may be a read error, as it is one base from a much larger clone. The gene calls are TRBV3-1 and TRBJ1-2; tentatively, D is TRBD1 (6 bases). CDR3 size: 16 residues. V lost 6 bases and J 8 bases, leaving 25 bases between the germline ends. Germline CDR1 and CDR2: LGHDT and YNNKEL (reference sequence). CDR3 coding DNA: TGTGCCAGCAGTCGAAACGAAGACACGGGACACCGGGGCTACACCTTC. The encoded protein is CASSRNEDTGHRGYTF.

This clonotype was recorded many times. CDR3 bases: TGTGCCAGCAGCTTCTATCAAGCGGGGGGACGAGAGACCCAGTACTTC. This encodes CASSFYQAGGRETQYF. The chain couples TRBV5-4 to TRBJ2-5; 9 bases align to TRBD2. After removal of 2 bases from V and 4 bases from J, the junction contained 9 bases not matched to a gene. From germline, CDR1 is SGHNT and CDR2 YYREEE (reference sequence). The CDR3 contains 16 residues.

This clonotype showed up just a few times. CDR3 coding DNA: TGTGCCAGCAGTTTACAGGGGACAAAGGCCGGGGAGCTGTTTTTT. It specifies CASSLQGTKAGELFF. The chain recombines TRBV12-3 or TRBV12-4 with TRBJ2-2, with a possible D match to TRBD1 (6 bases). This CDR3 comprises 15 residues. V lost 2 bases and J 6 bases, leaving 13 bases between the germline ends.